This paragraph reports one T cell receptor beta chain. This receptor's antigen is unknown. No per-base quality is available; no much larger clone lies one base away. There are 15 amino acids in the CDR3, from cysteine to phenylalanine inclusive. The DNA shown is the 45-base CDR3, in frame from base 1. Trimming accounts for 6 bases at V and 2 bases at J, while the number of junction bases matched to no gene is 3. The germline V gene (reference sequence) gives CDR1 as LNHDA and CDR2 as SQIVND. This sample is drawn from a study of T cell responses to AZD1222 COVID-19 vaccine (dated by TCRdb to the early 2020s). The study in broad terms: TCR sequencing was performed for approximately 240 trial participants, of whom around 200 were given two doses of AZD1222 and around 26 were given two doses of MenACWY control vaccine. Trial participants were enrolled by age into subgroups of 18-55, 56-69 and 70-plus years, and 148, 28 and 57 TCR-sequenced participants, respectively, were included in these subgroups.

General conclusions and limits of the study: Epitopes outside the regions mutated in the B.1.351 and B.1.1.7 variants were reportedly recognized by nearly half of the unique spike-specific TCRs. Conclusions about previously exposed vaccinees are limited, since just five or six AZD1222 recipients were seropositive for SARS-CoV-2 at baseline. The whole spike protein was spanned by vaccine-associated CD4 TCRs, and dominant responses were seen in regions 160-218 and 743-854. A significant rise in spike-specific TCR breadth and depth was observed after two AZD1222 doses relative to day 0 and relative to MenACWY recipients. In the small 56-69-year group, the increase in depth fell short of significance, most likely because of low power. Because no samples from the day 14 peak response were available, repertoires could be characterized only after the peak T cell response. Participants were mostly white British and included more females than males, and it was suggested by the authors that clonal diversity may have been underestimated.

Per the publication, the time point label means: baseline before first vaccination. The treatment or condition label on this specimen signifies: meningococcal conjugate vaccine given as trial control. Samples from vaccinated people were obtained from the UK trials COV001 and COV002, which included a single-blind randomized controlled phase 2/3 trial of AZD1222 (ChAdOx1 nCoV-19) in healthy adults. For TCRbeta chain sequencing, PBMC samples from trial participants were taken at day 0 and at day 28 after the second dose. The CDR3 regions of human TCRbeta chains were analyzed by immunosequencing. As for how the authors treated the data: Repertoire TCRs were matched against a reference library of SARS-CoV-2-specific TCRs generated with the MIRA antigen-specificity platform. Breadth was defined as the fraction of unique TCRs that were SARS-CoV-2-associated, and depth was defined as the fraction of total T cells that were SARS-CoV-2-associated. Using the MIRA data, each spike-specific TCR was assigned both to the spike region to which the TCR was reactive and to a CD4 or CD8 class. Log10-transformed breadth and depth values were compared by one-way ANOVA with Sidak's multiple comparisons tests. TCRdb holds this immuneACCESS table with in-frame rearrangements only. Some clones are missing; in checked studies, unresolved V genes explain under half, and the rest has no known cause. V and J calls and clone size are those listed in that table; D and trimming were worked out from the DNA. The sample has approximately 120,000 clones on record, 75% to 90% of them singletons. 11% of the sample lies in the top ten.

The chain links TRBV19 with TRBJ1-3, with 11 bases matching TRBD1. The sequenced sample was peripheral blood, obtained on day 0 of MenACWY control vaccination. The TCR sequence derives from an adult in good health. The DNA sequence is TGTGCCAGTAGCGGACAGGGGGCGACTGGAAACACCATATATTTT. Translated, it reads CASSGQGATGNTIYF.